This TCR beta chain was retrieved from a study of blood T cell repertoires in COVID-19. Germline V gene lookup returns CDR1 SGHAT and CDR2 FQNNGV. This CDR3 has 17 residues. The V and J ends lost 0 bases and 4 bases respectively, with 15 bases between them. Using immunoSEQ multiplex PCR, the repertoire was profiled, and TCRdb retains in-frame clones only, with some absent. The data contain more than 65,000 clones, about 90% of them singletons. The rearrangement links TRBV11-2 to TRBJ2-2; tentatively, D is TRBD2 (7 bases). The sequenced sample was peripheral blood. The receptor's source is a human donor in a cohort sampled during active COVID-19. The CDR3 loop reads CASSLDRGGRVTGELFF. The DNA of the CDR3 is TGTGCCAGCAGCTTAGATCGCGGGGGCCGTGTCACCGGGGAGCTGTTTTTT.